A selection of T cell receptor beta chains follows, all from one sample in a study of neurological immune-mediated disorders. TCRdb recomputed calls from the 5' RACE reads with MiXCR, one row per CDR3 protein. This table holds tens of thousands of distinct CDR3 sequences, roughly 12% found once. Sequenced input: PBMCs. The receptors shown here come from a man aged 55 to 70 in good health. CDR3s include the opening cysteine and the closing phenylalanine or tryptophan. The D gene is left open where the match is weak. Clone size is not always given. Where it is, it says once, few, many or a class for expanded clones.

TRBV5-6	TRBJ1-4	.	many	CASSLAPGAEKLFF	TGTGCCAGCAGCTTGGCACCAGGGGCTGAAAAACTGTTTTTT
TRBV5-5	TRBJ1-2	.	many	CASSLESGSDGYTF	TGTGCCAGCAGCTTGGAGTCAGGGAGTGATGGCTACACCTTC
TRBV7-9	TRBJ2-5	.	many	CASSLASSQETQYF	TGTGCCAGCAGCTTAGCCAGCAGCCAAGAGACCCAGTACTTC
TRBV28	TRBJ2-5	.	many	CASSLWGSGLETQYF	TGTGCCAGCAGTTTATGGGGCAGTGGGCTGGAGACCCAGTACTTC
TRBV6-2/TRBV6-3	TRBJ2-7	.	many	CASRPRGSSYEQYF	TGTGCCAGCCGACCCAGGGGCAGTTCCTACGAGCAGTACTTC
TRBV4-1	TRBJ1-4	.	many	CASSLNLGLRRNEKLFF	TGCGCCAGCAGCCTAAACTTGGGGCTCCGCCGAAATGAAAAACTGTTTTTT
TRBV5-1	TRBJ1-2	.	many	CASSSDFLYTF	TGCGCCAGCAGCTCGGACTTCCTCTACACCTTC
TRBV5-1	TRBJ2-3	.	many	CASSLAGQVTDTQYF	TGCGCCAGCAGCTTGGCCGGGCAGGTCACAGATACGCAGTATTTT
TRBV7-8	TRBJ2-3	.	many	CASSLPAPDTQYF	TGTGCCAGCAGCTTACCCGCACCCGATACGCAGTATTTT
TRBV7-9	TRBJ2-5	.	many	CASSLASASSGFPETQYF	TGTGCCAGCAGCTTAGCTAGCGCGAGCTCTGGCTTTCCAGAGACCCAGTACTTC
TRBV6-1	TRBJ1-4	.	many	CASTGLGKLFF	TGTGCCAGCACGGGTCTTGGAAAACTGTTTTTT
TRBV20-1	TRBJ1-1	.	medium-sized	CSAGLGAEAFF	TGCAGTGCAGGGTTAGGAGCTGAAGCTTTCTTT
TRBV20-1	TRBJ2-7	TRBD1	many	CSATRQGGSSYEQYF	TGCAGTGCAACCCGACAAGGGGGCTCCTCCTACGAGCAGTACTTC
TRBV3-1	TRBJ2-7	TRBD1	many	CASSNGQGDYEQYF	TGTGCCAGCAGCAACGGACAGGGCGACTACGAGCAGTACTTC
TRBV5-1	TRBJ1-2	TRBD1	many	CASSPQGAGYGYTF	TGCGCCAGCAGCCCCCAGGGGGCGGGGTATGGCTACACCTTC
TRBV7-2	TRBJ2-1	TRBD2	many	CASSLETSGAYNEQFF	TGTGCCAGCAGCTTAGAGACTAGCGGGGCTTACAATGAGCAGTTCTTC
TRBV5-1	TRBJ2-3	.	many	CASSLIGSDTQYF	TGCGCCAGCAGCCTGATTGGGTCAGATACGCAGTATTTT
TRBV7-2	TRBJ2-7	TRBD2	many	CASSSLGFLAVYEQYF	TGTGCCAGCAGCTCCCTCGGTTTTCTAGCGGTGTACGAGCAGTACTTC
TRBV7-9	TRBJ2-7	.	.	CVSSLWSLPYEQYF	TGTGTCAGCAGCTTATGGTCGCTCCCCTACGAGCAGTACTTC
TRBV11-2	TRBJ2-7	.	.	CASSFEAGSYEQYF	TGTGCCAGCAGCTTTGAGGCCGGCTCCTACGAGCAGTACTTC
TRBV7-3	TRBJ2-1	TRBD1	many	CASGRGQGEGEQFF	TGTGCCAGCGGGCGGGGACAGGGGGAGGGTGAGCAGTTCTTC
TRBV7-3	TRBJ2-7	TRBD2	many	CASSPDSSGSYEQYF	TGTGCCAGCAGTCCCGACAGTAGCGGGAGCTACGAGCAGTACTTC
TRBV18	TRBJ1-2	.	many	CASSPGRGANYGYTF	TGTGCCAGCTCACCAGGGAGAGGAGCTAACTATGGCTACACCTTC
TRBV5-1	TRBJ2-5	.	many	CASRTTPAGETQYF	TGCGCCAGCAGAACGACTCCGGCGGGAGAGACCCAGTACTTC
TRBV7-9	TRBJ1-5	.	.	CASSSISADQPQHF	TGTGCCAGCAGCTCCATCTCAGCGGACCAGCCCCAGCATTTT
TRBV6-5	TRBJ2-3	.	many	CASSYGDSTDTQYF	TGTGCCAGCAGTTACGGGGACAGCACAGATACGCAGTATTTT
TRBV24-1	TRBJ2-1	TRBD1	many	CATSETDRVFINEQFF	TGTGCCACCAGTGAAACGGACAGGGTGTTTATCAATGAGCAGTTCTTC
TRBV5-6	TRBJ1-5	.	many	CASSVGPVGNQPQHF	TGTGCCAGCAGCGTGGGGCCAGTGGGCAATCAGCCCCAGCATTTT
TRBV9	TRBJ2-7	TRBD2	many	CASSVGLAGPYEQYF	TGTGCCAGCAGCGTAGGGCTAGCGGGGCCCTACGAGCAGTACTTC
TRBV29-1	TRBJ1-2	TRBD1	many	CSVGGQGAGGYTF	TGCAGCGTTGGTGGACAGGGGGCTGGTGGCTACACCTTC
TRBV6-2/TRBV6-3	TRBJ2-7	.	many	CASSQGGRSSYEQYF	TGTGCCAGCAGCCAAGGGGGGAGAAGCTCCTACGAGCAGTACTTC
TRBV2	TRBJ2-1	TRBD1	many	CASSEGQGAVEQFF	TGTGCCAGCAGTGAGGGACAGGGGGCCGTTGAGCAGTTCTTC
TRBV20-1	TRBJ1-4	.	many	CSARDPFGPSTNEKLFF	TGCAGTGCTAGAGACCCATTTGGGCCGTCAACTAATGAAAAACTGTTTTTT
TRBV7-9	TRBJ2-3	.	.	CASSFYICSADPSGTTDTQYF	.
TRBV7-2	TRBJ2-6	.	many	CASSLVLTGANVLTF	TGTGCCAGCAGCTTAGTCCTCACTGGGGCCAACGTCCTGACTTTC
TRBV11-2	TRBJ2-7	TRBD1	many	CASSPRSGTVRIYEQYF	TGTGCCAGCAGCCCCCGGTCGGGGACAGTCCGTATCTACGAGCAGTACTTC
TRBV19	TRBJ1-1	.	.	CASSNQGNTEAFF	TGTGCCAGTAGCAATCAGGGCAACACTGAAGCTTTCTTT
TRBV7-8	TRBJ2-1	TRBD2	many	CASSKQDAGVNEQFF	TGTGCCAGCAGCAAACAAGATGCGGGAGTCAATGAGCAGTTCTTC
TRBV7-9	TRBJ1-1	.	.	CASSFYICSARVPGNTEAFF	.
TRBV28	TRBJ1-1	TRBD1	many	CASRNPTGGLTEAFF	TGTGCCAGCAGGAACCCGACAGGGGGCCTCACTGAAGCTTTCTTT
TRBV7-6	TRBJ2-2	TRBD2	many	CASSLALAGVRSTGELFF	TGTGCCAGCAGCTTAGCGCTAGCGGGAGTGCGAAGCACCGGGGAGCTGTTTTTT
TRBV4-1	TRBJ2-1	.	many	CASSQEDTTWTYNEQFF	TGCGCCAGCAGCCAAGAGGACACCACCTGGACCTACAATGAGCAGTTCTTC
TRBV20-1	TRBJ2-5	TRBD2	many	CSARGGGGADQETQYF	TGCAGTGCTAGGGGAGGCGGGGGGGCCGATCAAGAGACCCAGTACTTC
TRBV5-5	TRBJ2-2	.	many	CASSPTPGTQGTGELFF	TGTGCCAGCAGCCCGACCCCCGGGACCCAAGGCACCGGGGAGCTGTTTTTT
TRBV13	TRBJ2-1	.	many	CASSLLGSDYNEQFF	TGTGCCAGCAGCTTATTGGGATCTGACTACAATGAGCAGTTCTTC
TRBV5-1	TRBJ2-5	.	many	CASSLKVPAQETQYF	TGCGCCAGCAGCTTGAAAGTGCCAGCTCAAGAGACCCAGTACTTC
TRBV28	TRBJ1-2	.	many	CASSSSGRLYGYTF	TGTGCCAGCAGTTCGTCGGGACGTCTCTATGGCTACACCTTC
TRBV7-2	TRBJ2-1	TRBD2	many	CASSRSGGQFF	TGTGCCAGCAGCCGTAGCGGGGGGCAGTTCTTC
TRBV5-6	TRBJ2-3	.	.	CASSLLPDTQYF	TGTGCCAGCAGCTTGTTACCAGATACGCAGTATTTT
TRBV2	TRBJ2-2	TRBD2	many	CATPLTSAGTGELFF	TGTGCCACCCCCTTAACTAGCGCTGGGACCGGGGAGCTGTTTTTT
TRBV11-1	TRBJ2-1	.	many	CASRSARLTVGDEGNEQFF	TGTGCCAGCAGATCGGCGAGATTGACAGTGGGCGATGAGGGCAATGAGCAGTTCTTC
TRBV9	TRBJ2-5	.	many	CASSFTGTEWETQYF	TGTGCCAGCAGCTTTACAGGGACGGAATGGGAGACCCAGTACTTC
TRBV7-2	TRBJ2-5	.	few	CASSRVVGAIQETQYF	TGTGCCAGCAGCCGGGTCGTGGGGGCCATCCAAGAGACCCAGTACTTC
TRBV10-3	TRBJ2-1	TRBD2	many	CAISVAGDYNEQFF	TGTGCCATCAGTGTGGCGGGGGACTACAATGAGCAGTTCTTC
TRBV20-1	TRBJ2-1	.	many	CSARADNEQFF	TGCAGTGCTAGGGCCGACAATGAGCAGTTCTTC
TRBV9	TRBJ1-4	.	many	CASSVNSEKLFF	TGTGCCAGCAGCGTAAACAGTGAAAAACTGTTTTTT
TRBV29-1	TRBJ1-1	.	many	CSVDINRAEAFF	TGCAGCGTAGATATTAATAGGGCTGAAGCTTTCTTT